The clone carrying this TCR beta chain has a handful of counts. With 60 Vbeta and 13 Jbeta primers, the PCR was carried out. Profiled with immunoSEQ multiplex PCR; TCRdb holds only in-frame clones, not every one. The repertoire holds 150,000 to 160,000 clones, around 82% seen once, with 6.6% in the top ten. From germline, CDR1 is MNHEY and CDR2 SVGAGI. The ends lost 6 bases at V and 7 bases at J; junction bases unmatched: 8. The CDR3 totals 13 residues. The sample originates from a study of cytomegalovirus exposure and HLA in healthy donors. The TCR comes from a woman aged 45-65 years in good health and CMV-seropositive. The source material was PBMCs. The rearrangement links TRBV6-5 to TRBJ1-2; 7 positions agree with TRBD1. This CDR3 is CASRDRDRRGYTF. The CDR3 coding sequence is TGTGCCAGCAGAGACAGGGACCGGCGTGGCTACACCTTC.